The 2 T cell receptor beta chains given below trace back to one sample, sequenced in a study of beta chain features in type 1 diabetes. General observations from the study: In every one of the four CD4+ subsets, TCRB CDR3s were moderately but significantly shorter in Type 1 diabetes patients.

For these TCRs, the target antigens are not known. Expressed TCRB transcripts were sequenced because the isolated RNA had all been reverse transcribed beforehand. The repertoire was sequenced with immunoSEQ multiplex PCR; TCRdb's copy has only in-frame clones and lacks some. The sample consists of 250,000 to 300,000 clones, around 22% of them appearing once. Sequencing input: naive CD4+ T cells from blood. These receptors were collected from a woman in her twenties or thirties with type 1 diabetes.

The genes are TRBV7-2 and TRBJ2-3; a possible D gene is TRBD2 (5 bases). Germline loops: CDR1 SGHTA, CDR2 FQGNSA. The CDR3 is 12 residues long. V lost 4 bases, J lost 6 bases, and 8 bases lay in between. The CDR3, as DNA: TGTGCCAGCAGCTCCGGACTCGATACGCAGTATTTT. It encodes CASSSGLDTQYF.

This clone has more than one count but fewer than ten. The chain recombines TRBV11-2 with TRBJ2-3, with 7 bases fitting TRBD2. Germline loops: CDR1 SGHAT, CDR2 FQNNGV. The junction had 6 bases not matched to a gene; V was cut back by 5 bases and J by 7 bases. This CDR3 has 13 amino acids. DNA of the CDR3: TGTGCCAGCAGCGGGACTACCCCGAATACGCAGTATTTT. It translates to CASSGTTPNTQYF.